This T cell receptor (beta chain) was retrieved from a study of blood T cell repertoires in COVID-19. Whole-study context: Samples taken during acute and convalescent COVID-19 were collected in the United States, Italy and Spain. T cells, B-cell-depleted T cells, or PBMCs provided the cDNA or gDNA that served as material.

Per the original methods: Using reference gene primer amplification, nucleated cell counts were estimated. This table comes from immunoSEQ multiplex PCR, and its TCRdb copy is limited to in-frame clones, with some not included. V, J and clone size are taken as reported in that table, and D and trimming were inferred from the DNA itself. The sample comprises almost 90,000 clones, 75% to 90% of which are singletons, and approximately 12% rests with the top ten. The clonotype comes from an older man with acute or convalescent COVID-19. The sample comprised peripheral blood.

CDR3 nucleotide sequence: TGTGCCAGCAGAACTGGTGGAGATACGCAGTATTTT. Encoded protein: CASRTGGDTQYF. The chain uses TRBV28 and TRBJ2-3; D not resolved. CDR1 MDHEN and CDR2 SYDVKM come from the germline V gene. V was clipped by 6 bases and J by 5 bases, with 9 bases between them. The CDR3 length is 12 residues.